This T cell receptor (beta chain) was recovered during a study of control samples from healthy donors and cancer patients. The data were produced by immunoSEQ multiplex PCR, yet TCRdb's version contains in-frame clones alone and is incomplete. The sample records 150,000 or so clones, 93% being singletons. The trim removed 5 bases at V and 2 bases at J, leaving 7 bases unmatched. From germline, CDR1 is MNHEY and CDR2 SVGAGI. The CDR3 sequence is 15 residues long. The rearrangement links TRBV6-5 to TRBJ2-3; 7 nucleotides agree with TRBD2. Sequencing was performed on blood. The TCR comes from a young man in good health. The CDR3 sequence: CASSLSSGLTDTQYF. CDR3 sequence (DNA): TGTGCCAGCAGTCTGTCTAGCGGCCTCACAGATACGCAGTATTTT.